This T cell receptor (beta chain) was identified during a study of cytomegalovirus exposure and HLA in healthy donors. Looking at the study overall: Counted in an early data release were approximately 85 million unique TCRs from HLA-typed donors.

PCR employed 60 Vbeta and 13 Jbeta primers. Produced via immunoSEQ multiplex PCR; TCRdb's table is partial and in-frame only. The sample carries approximately 200,000 clones, approximately 75% recorded once. Study-level points and caveats: Cytomegalovirus-associated status was assigned to 164 TCR beta chains.

Regarding this clone: Antigen: not known.

The CDR3 is made up of 15 amino acids. Trimming at V came to 1 base and at J to 2 bases, leaving 2 bases not matched to a gene. CDR1 is SGDLS, CDR2 YYNGEE, per germline. The receptor's source is a man aged 25 to 40 in good health and CMV-seropositive. The chain combines TRBV9 with TRBJ2-3, with 9 bases lining up with TRBD2. Input material: PBMCs. The CDR3: CASSVLAGLTDTQYF. For the CDR3, the DNA is TGTGCCAGCAGCGTACTAGCGGGACTCACAGATACGCAGTATTTT.